The TCR beta chain under discussion was sequenced for a study of identical twins. The CDR3 totals 14 residues. The germline gives CDR1 SEHNR, CDR2 FQNEAQ (reference sequence). Trimming took off 5 bases at V and 7 bases at J, with 12 bases between the two ends. TCRdb re-called the 5' RACE reads with MiXCR, one entry per CDR3 protein. The sample lists about 190,000 distinct CDR3 sequences, about a sixth occurring once. This clonotype appeared a few times. This same sample was also part of a study on T cells expressing NK-cell markers.

This TCR derives from a woman aged 18 to 35 in good health. Specimen: CD8+ T cells sorted from blood. V usage is TRBV7-9 and J usage is TRBJ1-6; D gene uncertain. The CDR3 nucleotides are TGTGCCAGCAGCCGGTCGGGAAGAAATTCACCCCTCCACTTT. The encoded protein is CASSRSGRNSPLHF.